The clone carrying this T cell receptor (beta chain) is a singleton in its sample. In the original processing: Cell counts per sample came from amplifying reference gene primers. Sequencing was performed with immunoSEQ multiplex PCR; in TCRdb, only in-frame clones are kept and a portion is missing. The DNA gave D and trimming, while V, J and clone size come from that table. The repertoire consists of some 100,000 clones, with approximately 81% occurring once and the leading ten covering 4.4%. This specimen comes from a study of blood T cell repertoires in COVID-19. Study in general: Acute and convalescent COVID-19 specimens originated in the United States, Italy and Spain. The cDNA or gDNA used as material had been derived from T cells, B-cell-depleted T cells, or PBMCs.

V shed 6 bases, J shed 2 bases, and the junction held 4 bases outside the gene matches. The length of the CDR3 is 14 residues. Per the germline V gene, CDR1 is SGHAT and CDR2 is FQNNGV. The sequence derives from a man aged 60 to 75 with acute or convalescent COVID-19. This chain joins TRBV11-2 and TRBJ2-3, with 8 bases lining up with TRBD1. The sequencing sample was made of peripheral blood. As DNA, the CDR3 is TGTGCCAGCAGAATGACAGGGGCCACAGATACGCAGTATTTT. This sequence encodes CASRMTGATDTQYF.